These 24 T cell receptor beta chains were all obtained from the same sample, sequenced in a study of cytomegalovirus exposure and HLA in healthy donors. It was with 60 Vbeta and 13 Jbeta primers that the PCR ran. Profiling relied on immunoSEQ multiplex PCR, and the TCRdb table lists in-frame clones only, not all of them. The sample includes about 150,000 clones, roughly 71% of them seen just once. The sequenced sample was PBMCs. These receptors originate from a middle-aged woman in good health and CMV-seronegative.

The table lists this clone with a few counts. The CDR3 region has the DNA TGTGCCAGCAGCTTAGTGGGGGCTAGTCACTACAATGAGCAGTTCTTC. Protein product: CASSLVGASHYNEQFF. The chain recombines TRBV11-2 with TRBJ2-1, with D possibly matching TRBD1 (6 bases). Germline loops: CDR1 SGHAT, CDR2 FQNNGV. The CDR3 loop spans 16 amino acids. V was cut by 1 base and J by 3 bases, with 13 bases left in between.

The genes are TRBV6-1 and TRBJ2-2; 7 bases are a match to TRBD2. The CDR3 covers 15 residues. Per the germline V gene, CDR1 is MNHNS and CDR2 is SASEGT. V shed 4 bases, J shed 5 bases, and the junction held 7 bases outside the gene matches. The CDR3 reads CASSVPGRGTGELFF. The CDR3 coding sequence is TGTGCCAGCAGTGTCCCAGGGCGGGGGACCGGGGAGCTGTTTTTT.

V is TRBV7-9 and J is TRBJ1-4, with TRBD1 matching over 10 bases. Trimming cost V 5 bases and J 8 bases; bases outside gene matches: 14. The CDR3 is 17 residues long. Germline lookup yields CDR1 SEHNR and CDR2 FQNEAQ (reference sequence). CDR3 sequence (DNA): TGTGCCAGCAGCCCCCGGGACAGGGGTTACCGAATGGAAAAACTGTTTTTT. It translates to CASSPRDRGYRMEKLFF.

The table lists this clone with a few counts. The chain couples TRBV11-2 to TRBJ2-5; the D gene is possibly TRBD2 (6 bases). V dropped 8 bases and J dropped 4 bases, with 8 bases sitting between them. This CDR3 comprises 11 residues. From germline, CDR1 is SGHAT and CDR2 FQNNGV. The CDR3 here is CASLRGETQYF. In nucleotides, the CDR3 is TGTGCCAGCCTGCGGGGAGAGACCCAGTACTTC.

The V gene is TRBV2, the J gene TRBJ1-2, with D tentatively TRBD1 (5 bases). Trimming took 0 bases from V and 4 from J, leaving 12 bases between them. The CDR3 loop spans 15 amino acids. The germline V gene encodes CDR1 SNHLY and CDR2 FYNNEI. The CDR3 DNA is TGTGCCAGCAGTGAAGCATACGGGACTCCCTATGGCTACACCTTC. Translating it yields CASSEAYGTPYGYTF. Full variable domain (missing parts from reference TRBV2 and TRBJ1-2): EPEVTQTPSHQVTQMGQEVILRCVPISNHLYFYWYRQILGQKVEFLVSFYNNEISEKSEIFDDQFSVERPDGSNFTLKIRSTKLEDSAMYFCASSEAYGTPYGYTFGSGTRLTVV.

The genes are TRBV6-1 and TRBJ1-3, with 10 bases that match TRBD1. The CDR3 covers 16 residues. Germline V gene sequence: CDR1 MNHNS, CDR2 SASEGT. The V and J ends lost 3 bases and 2 bases, in that order; junction bases with no gene match: 4. Here the CDR3 DNA reads TGTGCCAGCAGTGAGGGACAGGGGATTGCTGGAAACACCATATATTTT. Translation: CASSEGQGIAGNTIYF.

The CDR3 sequence: CASGGGDNTGELFF. For the CDR3, the DNA is TGCGCCAGCGGAGGTGGGGATAACACCGGGGAGCTGTTTTTT. The J gene is TRBJ2-2, the V gene TRBV5-1; perhaps TRBD2 as D (5 bases). CDR1 is SGHRS, CDR2 YFSETQ, per germline. V lost 7 bases, J lost 2 bases, and 12 bases lay in between. This CDR3 has 14 residues.

J is TRBJ1-6 and V is TRBV14; D possibly corresponds to TRBD1 (5 bases). Germline CDR1 and CDR2: SGHDN and FVKESK. The CDR3 loop spans 15 amino acids. V lost 0 bases to trimming and J lost 8 bases, with 11 bases between them. CDR3 DNA: TGTGCCAGCAGCCAAGAAGGGGCAGGGCATTCACCCCTCCACTTT. Its translation is CASSQEGAGHSPLHF.

The chain is built from TRBV6-1 and TRBJ2-2; TRBD1 matches at 8 bases. CDR1 MNHNS and CDR2 SASEGT come from the germline V gene. The CDR3 runs to 15 residues. The V segment lost 4 bases and the J segment 4 bases; nucleotides outside the gene matches: 5. This chain's CDR3 is CASSARQGSTGELFF. CDR3 sequence (DNA): TGTGCCAGCAGTGCGCGACAGGGGAGCACCGGGGAGCTGTTTTTT.

This clone showed up just once. The CDR3 sequence is CASSQEIGGSRAEAFF. CDR3 bases: TGCGCCAGCAGCCAAGAAATCGGGGGATCGAGGGCTGAAGCTTTCTTT. V usage is TRBV4-1 and J usage is TRBJ1-1; maybe TRBD1 (5 bases). V was trimmed by 0 bases and J by 6 bases, leaving 17 bases between them. Germline loops: CDR1 MGHRA, CDR2 YSYEKL. The CDR3 runs 16 residues.

The chain joins TRBV4-1 to TRBJ2-3; 8 nucleotides line up with TRBD2. With 5 bases clipped from V and 2 bases from J, the junction kept 6 bases outside the gene matches. The CDR3 covers 15 residues. The germline V gene has CDR1 MGHRA and CDR2 YSYEKL. CDR3 bases: TGCGCCAGCAGCGAAACGGGGGGGTCCACAGATACGCAGTATTTT. Its translation is CASSETGGSTDTQYF.

This rearrangement joins TRBV4-3 to TRBJ1-3, with 9 bases matching TRBD1. Looked up from germline, CDR1 is LGHNA and CDR2 is YSLEER. V trimming: 0 bases; J trimming: 8 bases; junction bases outside the gene matches: 11. The CDR3 has 17 residues. Here the CDR3 reads CASSQEIGTGPGDTIYF. The DNA of the CDR3 is TGCGCCAGCAGCCAAGAAATAGGGACAGGGCCCGGGGACACCATATATTTT.

This chain joins TRBV5-1 and TRBJ1-2; TRBD1 agrees at 7 bases. The CDR3 has 13 amino acids. Germline loops: CDR1 SGHRS, CDR2 YFSETQ. Trimming removed 3 bases from V and 8 bases from J; junction bases left unmatched: 7. The CDR3 protein is CASSSRQGRGYTF. For the CDR3, the DNA is TGCGCCAGCAGCTCCCGACAGGGTCGCGGCTACACCTTC.

V usage is TRBV7-2 and J usage is TRBJ1-1, with D unclear. CDR3 length equals 13 residues. Germline V gene lookup returns CDR1 SGHTA and CDR2 FQGNSA. Trimming shortened V by 3 bases and J by 2 bases, and 7 bases separated the two germline ends. The CDR3 protein is CASSFTRNTEAFF. As DNA, the CDR3 is TGTGCCAGCAGCTTTACACGAAACACTGAAGCTTTCTTT.

A few counts support this clone. This chain links TRBV6-1 with TRBJ1-4; 8 bases match TRBD1. This CDR3 has 15 residues. The V gene end was trimmed by 2 bases and the J gene end by 8 bases; junction bases not matched to a gene: 7. Germline loops: CDR1 MNHNS, CDR2 SASEGT. This CDR3 is CASSEQGAGSEKLFF. CDR3 nucleotides: TGTGCCAGCAGTGAACAGGGGGCGGGGAGCGAAAAACTGTTTTTT.

This chain connects TRBV28 to TRBJ2-3, with a possible D match to TRBD1 (6 bases). The CDR3 sequence is 13 residues long. The V end lost 8 bases, the J end lost 2 bases, and 11 bases lay between the germline ends. Germline V CDR1 and CDR2: MDHEN, SYDVKM. Here the CDR3 DNA reads TGTGCCAGCCGCCAGGGGAACACAGATACGCAGTATTTT. Amino acid sequence: CASRQGNTDTQYF.

The genes are TRBV15 and TRBJ2-2, with D possibly matching TRBD1 (5 bases). There are 15 residues in the CDR3. Germline CDR1 is LNHNV and CDR2 is YYDKDF (reference sequence). The V end lost 11 bases, the J end lost 5 bases, and 21 bases lay between the germline ends. CDR3 sequence reads: CAWGSSVGATGELFF. CDR3 in DNA: TGTGCCTGGGGATCGAGCGTTGGGGCAACCGGGGAGCTGTTTTTT.

CDR3 residues: CASSPRQGIGYGYTF. For the CDR3, the DNA is TGCGCCAGCAGCCCCCGACAGGGAATAGGGTATGGCTACACCTTC. The V call is TRBV5-1, the J call TRBJ1-2; 7 bases line up with TRBD1. Per the germline V gene, CDR1 is SGHRS and CDR2 is YFSETQ. Trimming took 4 bases from V and 5 from J; bases not matched to a gene: 11. The CDR3 totals 15 residues.

In this sample, this clone turned up once. V and J are TRBV5-6 and TRBJ2-4; the D gene is possibly TRBD1 (6 bases). From germline, CDR1 is SGHDT and CDR2 YYEEEE. Trimming took off 4 bases at V and 1 base at J, with 12 bases between the two ends. The CDR3 sequence is 15 residues long. CDR3 DNA: TGTGCCAGCAGCCCCATCGACAGGGCCAAAAACATTCAGTACTTC. Protein: CASSPIDRAKNIQYF. The variable domain in full, with the rest retrieved from reference TRBV5-6 and TRBJ2-4, is DAGVTQSPTHLIKTRGQQVTLRCSPKSGHDTVSWYQQALGQGPQFIFQYYEEEERQRGNFPDRFSGHQFPNYSSELNVNALLLGDSALYLCASSPIDRAKNIQYFGAGTRLSVL.

V gene TRBV29-1 combines with J gene TRBJ2-5; 9 bases match TRBD2. The J segment lost 0 bases and the V segment lost 1 base, leaving 6 bases of the junction unmatched. Germline V gene sequence: CDR1 SQVTM, CDR2 ANQGSEA. This CDR3 comprises 16 residues. CDR3 nucleotides: TGCAGCGTTGAAGGACGAAGCGGGGGGTACCAAGAGACCCAGTACTTC. Protein sequence: CSVEGRSGGYQETQYF.

J is TRBJ2-4 and V is TRBV2, with 8 bases aligning to TRBD1. This CDR3 spans 12 amino acids. Germline V gene lookup returns CDR1 SNHLY and CDR2 FYNNEI. The trim removed 4 bases at V and 7 bases at J, leaving 0 bases unmatched. The CDR3 loop reads CASSAGGNIQYF. CDR3 bases: TGTGCCAGCAGTGCAGGGGGCAACATTCAGTACTTC.

CDR3 nucleotide sequence: TGCGCCAGCAGCCTACTGGGACAGGAGGAAAAACTGTTTTTT. Protein sequence: CASSLLGQEEKLFF. The genes are TRBV4-3 and TRBJ1-4, with 8 bases lining up with TRBD1. With V trimmed by 4 bases and J by 8 bases, 6 bases remained unmatched. Germline values: CDR1 LGHNA, CDR2 YSLEER. CDR3 size: 14 residues.

This rearrangement joins TRBV7-6 to TRBJ1-4, with 8 bases matching TRBD1. This CDR3 region has 18 residues. The J segment lost 4 bases and the V segment lost 3 bases, leaving 13 bases of the junction unmatched. Germline assignment: CDR1 SGHVS and CDR2 FNYEAQ. CDR3 sequence reads: CASSFFHGTGVFNEKLFF. In DNA form, the CDR3 reads TGTGCCAGCAGCTTCTTTCACGGGACAGGAGTGTTTAATGAAAAACTGTTTTTT. The full variable domain, in which reference TRBV7-6 and TRBJ1-4 provide the parts outside the CDR3, is GAGVSQSPRYKVTKRGQDVALRCDPISGHVSLYWYRQALGQGPEFLTYFNYEAQQDKSGLPNDRFSAERPEGSISTLTIQRTEQRDSAMYRCASSFFHGTGVFNEKLFFGSGTQLSVL.

This sequence joins TRBV19 and TRBJ2-2, with 7 bases that match TRBD2. J gave up 5 bases and V 6 bases, and 12 bases lay outside the gene matches. CDR1 and CDR2 from the germline V gene are LNHDA and SQIVND (reference sequence). This CDR3 has 16 amino acids. The DNA of the CDR3 is TGTGCCAGTAGACCCTGGGCTAGCGGTGGAACCGGGGAGCTGTTTTTT. Encoded protein: CASRPWASGGTGELFF. Filled out from reference TRBV19 and TRBJ2-2, the complete variable domain reads DGGITQSPKYLFRKEGQNVTLSCEQNLNHDAMYWYRQDPGQGLRLIYYSQIVNDFQKGDIAEGYSVSREKKESFPLTVTSAQKNPTAFYLCASRPWASGGTGELFFGEGSRLTVL.